This T cell receptor beta chain emerged from a study of T cell repertoires in cytomegalovirus infection. From the reads, TCRdb called clonotypes with MiXCR, one entry per CDR3 protein. There are about 130,000 distinct CDR3 sequences in the sample; 7.5% to 9% occur only once, and 10% lies in the top ten. This clonotype was picked up many times. Sequences were obtained from PBMCs. The receptor was derived from a human donor in good health (CMV status not recorded). Some clones in this sample may be carry-over from other donors' samples.

DNA of the CDR3: TGTGCCAGCAGCTTGGGTGCAACTAATGAAAAACTGTTTTTT. This translates into CASSLGATNEKLFF. The chain joins TRBV7-2 to TRBJ1-4; no firm D call. The germline V gene encodes CDR1 SGHTA and CDR2 FQGNSA. V was cut by 3 bases and J by 0 bases, with 5 bases left in between. The CDR3 sequence is 14 residues long.